This T cell receptor (beta chain) stems from a study of blood T cell repertoires in COVID-19. Patients at the Seattle site were enrolled during active infection and followed longitudinally. Sequenced by immunoSEQ multiplex PCR; TCRdb stores in-frame clones only, minus some. The sample contains under 200,000 clones, roughly 82% of which appear only once. Sequenced input: peripheral blood. The sequence was obtained from a woman aged 60-75 years with COVID-19, enrolled during active disease.

The CDR3 region is CASYSDRVDSYEQYF. DNA for the CDR3: TGTGCCAGCTACTCCGACAGGGTAGACTCCTACGAGCAGTACTTC. The chain recombines TRBV7-2 with TRBJ2-7; 7 bases are shared with TRBD1. CDR1 is SGHTA, CDR2 FQGNSA, per germline. This CDR3 region has 15 residues. V was clipped by 8 bases and J by 0 bases; unmatched bases: 10.